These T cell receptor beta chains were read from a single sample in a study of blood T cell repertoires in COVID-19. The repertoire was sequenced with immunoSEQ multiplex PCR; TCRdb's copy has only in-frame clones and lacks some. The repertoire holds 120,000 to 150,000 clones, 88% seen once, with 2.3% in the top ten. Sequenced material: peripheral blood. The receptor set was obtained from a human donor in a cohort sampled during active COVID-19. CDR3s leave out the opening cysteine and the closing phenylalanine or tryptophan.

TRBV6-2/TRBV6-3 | ASSYPEWSGGPQFQETQY
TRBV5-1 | ASSLRGMVDTEAF
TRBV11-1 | ASSSQGLEEETQY
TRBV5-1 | ASSLDSLTEAF
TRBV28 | ASSSRGREQY
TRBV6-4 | ASSDTDGEYGYT
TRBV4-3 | ASSQDLLAGKNEQF
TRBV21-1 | ASSKVTTSGSTDTQY
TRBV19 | ASSPTAMNLETQY
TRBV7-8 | ASSSILSGQETQY
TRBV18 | ASSPLTNRSPLH
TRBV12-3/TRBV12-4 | ASSLARDEQY
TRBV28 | ASSLWGAEEKLF
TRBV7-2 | ASSLEGVFSYEQF
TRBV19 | ASSIRSGTSTDTQY
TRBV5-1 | ASSSRGLQGYT
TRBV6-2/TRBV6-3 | ASSPHGRATNEKLF
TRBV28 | ASSPGTGGNQPQH
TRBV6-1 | ASSEARAVTNEKLF
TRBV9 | ASSVEAGGSYEQY
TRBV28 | ASSQTGLLSEQF
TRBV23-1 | ASCISGRDGYT
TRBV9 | ASSDNRGPEQY
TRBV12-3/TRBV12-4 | ASSLIAGFPY
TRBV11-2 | ASSFTATGVSTDTQY
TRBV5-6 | ASRRGGLISEAF
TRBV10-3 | AISLGSDPGELF
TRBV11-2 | ASSVDRDGEAF
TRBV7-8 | ASSLTLAGGGSYEQY
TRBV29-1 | SVEDRLGRVTDTQY
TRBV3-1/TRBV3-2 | ASSRSGRGGTDTQY
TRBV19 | ASSPAGQGTYEQY
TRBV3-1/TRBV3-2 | ASSPSAAGNTIY
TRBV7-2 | ASSFRSGGVGGGYT
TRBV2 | ASSEALSPTLGRY
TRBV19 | ASSIGEGRASSTDTQY
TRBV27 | ASSLDAAADRVIEQY
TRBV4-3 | ASSLHQGAGANVLT
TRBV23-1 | ASSQYRDRDAEQY
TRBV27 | ASGQLNTEAF
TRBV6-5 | ASTRGREQF
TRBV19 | ASSTARGRAEAF
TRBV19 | ASSVGQVRYGYT
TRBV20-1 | SVSPSDTQY
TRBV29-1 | SVGTSGSYEQY
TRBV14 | ASSQKRGLIQETQY
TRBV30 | ASSRGPYMGEQY
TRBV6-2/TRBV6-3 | ASSSGTSGRGWRDEQF
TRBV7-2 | ASSSGTGTNQPQH
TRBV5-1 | ASSVYTGGKYEQY
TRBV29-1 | SVAGVSGANVLT
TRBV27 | ASSLLGGREQY
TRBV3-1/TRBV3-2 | ASSQFPGLAGISYEQY